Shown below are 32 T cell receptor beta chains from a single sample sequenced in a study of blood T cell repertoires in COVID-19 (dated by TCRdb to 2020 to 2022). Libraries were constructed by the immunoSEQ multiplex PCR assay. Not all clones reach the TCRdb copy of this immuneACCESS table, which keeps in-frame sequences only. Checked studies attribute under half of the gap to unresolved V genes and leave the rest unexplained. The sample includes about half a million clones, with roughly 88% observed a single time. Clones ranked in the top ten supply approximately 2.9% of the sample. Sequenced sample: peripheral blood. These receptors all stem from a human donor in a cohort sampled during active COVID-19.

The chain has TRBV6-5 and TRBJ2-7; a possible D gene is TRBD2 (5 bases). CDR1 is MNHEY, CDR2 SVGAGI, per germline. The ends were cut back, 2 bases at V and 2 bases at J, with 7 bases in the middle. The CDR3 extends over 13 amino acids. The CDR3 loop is CASSYGGTYEQYF. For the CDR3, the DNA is TGTGCCAGCAGTTACGGAGGAACCTACGAGCAGTACTTC.

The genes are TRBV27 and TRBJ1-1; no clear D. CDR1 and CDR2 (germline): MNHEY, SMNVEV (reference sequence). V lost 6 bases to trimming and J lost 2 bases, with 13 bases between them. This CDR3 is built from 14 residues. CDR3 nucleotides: TGTGCCAGCAGCTTAAAAGACATCAACACTGAAGCTTTCTTT. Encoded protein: CASSLKDINTEAFF.

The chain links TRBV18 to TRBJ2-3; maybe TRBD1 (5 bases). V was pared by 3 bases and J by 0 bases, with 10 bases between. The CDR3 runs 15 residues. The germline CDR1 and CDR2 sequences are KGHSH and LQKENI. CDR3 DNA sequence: TGTGCCAGCTCACCCAGACAGACTAGCACAGATACGCAGTATTTT. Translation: CASSPRQTSTDTQYF.

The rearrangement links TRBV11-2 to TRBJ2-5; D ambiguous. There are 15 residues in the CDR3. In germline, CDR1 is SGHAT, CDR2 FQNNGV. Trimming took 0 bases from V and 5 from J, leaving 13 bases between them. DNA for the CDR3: TGTGCCAGCAGCTTAGATCTTTCAGGCCGGGAGACCCAGTACTTC. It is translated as CASSLDLSGRETQYF. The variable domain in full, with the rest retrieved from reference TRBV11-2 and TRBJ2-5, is EAGVAQSPRYKIIEKRQSVAFWCNPISGHATLYWYQQILGQGPKLLIQFQNNGVVDDSQLPKDRFSAERLKGVDSTLKIQPAKLEDSAVYLCASSLDLSGRETQYFGPGTRLLVL.

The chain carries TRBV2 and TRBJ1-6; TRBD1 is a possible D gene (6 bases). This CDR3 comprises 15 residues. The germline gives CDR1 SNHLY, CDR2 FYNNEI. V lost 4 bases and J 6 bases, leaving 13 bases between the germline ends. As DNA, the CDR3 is TGTGCCAGCAGTGTGACAGGTGGTTCTAATTCACCCCTCCACTTT. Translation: CASSVTGGSNSPLHF.

The CDR3 coding sequence is TGTGCCAGCAGCGCCGGGACAGGGGGCAAGAGGGCTGAAGCTTTCTTT. It translates to CASSAGTGGKRAEAFF. This chain joins TRBV7-9 and TRBJ1-1; 12 nucleotides line up with TRBD1. The CDR3 extends over 16 amino acids. V gave up 5 bases and J gave up 6 bases; unmatched junction bases: 10. Germline V gene sequence: CDR1 SEHNR, CDR2 FQNEAQ (reference sequence). The full variable domain, rest sourced from reference TRBV7-9 and TRBJ1-1, is DTGVSQNPRHKITKRGQNVTFRCDPISEHNRLYWYRQTLGQGPEFLTYFQNEAQLEKSRLLSDRFSAERPKGSFSTLEIQRTEQGDSAMYLCASSAGTGGKRAEAFFGQGTRLTVV.

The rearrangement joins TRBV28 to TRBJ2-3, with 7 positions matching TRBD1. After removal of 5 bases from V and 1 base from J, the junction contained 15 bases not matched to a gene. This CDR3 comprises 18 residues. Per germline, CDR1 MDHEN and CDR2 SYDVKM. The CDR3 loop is CASSTRDRAFSGTDTQYF. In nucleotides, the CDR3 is TGTGCCAGCAGTACTAGAGACAGGGCTTTCTCTGGCACAGATACGCAGTATTTT.

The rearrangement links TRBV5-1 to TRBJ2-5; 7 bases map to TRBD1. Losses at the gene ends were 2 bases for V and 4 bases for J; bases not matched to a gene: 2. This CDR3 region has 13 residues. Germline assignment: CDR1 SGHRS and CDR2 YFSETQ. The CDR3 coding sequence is TGCGCCAGCAGCTTACAGGGGCCAGAGACCCAGTACTTC. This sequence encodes CASSLQGPETQYF.

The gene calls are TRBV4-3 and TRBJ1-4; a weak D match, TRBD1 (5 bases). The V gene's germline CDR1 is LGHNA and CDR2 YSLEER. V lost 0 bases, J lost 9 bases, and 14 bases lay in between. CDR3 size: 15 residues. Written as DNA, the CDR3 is TGCGCCAGCAGCCAAGATGTGGGACTGCCTCAAAAACTGTTTTTT. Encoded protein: CASSQDVGLPQKLFF.

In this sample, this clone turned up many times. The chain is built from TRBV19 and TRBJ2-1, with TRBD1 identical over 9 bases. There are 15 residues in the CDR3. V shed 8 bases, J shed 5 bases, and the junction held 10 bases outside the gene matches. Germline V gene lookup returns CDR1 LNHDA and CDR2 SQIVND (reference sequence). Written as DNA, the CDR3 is TGTGCCAGTGGAAACCCCGGGACAGGGAACAATGAGCAGTTCTTC. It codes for CASGNPGTGNNEQFF.

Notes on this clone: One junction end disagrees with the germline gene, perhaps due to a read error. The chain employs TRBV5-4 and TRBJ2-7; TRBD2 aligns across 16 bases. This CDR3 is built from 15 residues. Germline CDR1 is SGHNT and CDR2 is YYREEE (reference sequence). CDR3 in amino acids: CASSSPGLAGGPRLF. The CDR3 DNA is TGTGCCAGCAGCTCCCCGGGACTAGCGGGAGGGCCTCGCTTATTC.

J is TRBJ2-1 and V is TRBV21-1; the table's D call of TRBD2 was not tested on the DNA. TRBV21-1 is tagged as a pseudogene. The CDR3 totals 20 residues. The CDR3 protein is CASSKAQKQRTSGSLNEQFF. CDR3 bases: TGTGCCAGCAGCAAAGCTCAAAAACAAAGGACTAGCGGGAGTCTCAATGAGCAGTTCTTC.

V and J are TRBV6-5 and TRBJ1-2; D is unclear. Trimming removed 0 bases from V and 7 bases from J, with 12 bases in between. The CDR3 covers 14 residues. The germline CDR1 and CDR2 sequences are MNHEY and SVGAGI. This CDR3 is CASSYSSRDGGYTF. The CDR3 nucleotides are TGTGCCAGCAGTTACTCCTCGAGGGATGGTGGCTACACCTTC.

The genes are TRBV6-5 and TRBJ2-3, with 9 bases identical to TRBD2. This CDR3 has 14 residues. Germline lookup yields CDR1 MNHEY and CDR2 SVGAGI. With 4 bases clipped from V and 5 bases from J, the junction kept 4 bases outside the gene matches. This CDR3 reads CASSWGLARDTQYF. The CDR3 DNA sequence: TGTGCCAGCAGTTGGGGACTAGCTAGAGATACGCAGTATTTT.

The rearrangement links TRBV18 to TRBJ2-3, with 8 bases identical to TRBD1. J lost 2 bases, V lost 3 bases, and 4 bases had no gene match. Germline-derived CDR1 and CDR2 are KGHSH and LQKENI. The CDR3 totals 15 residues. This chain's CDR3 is CASSPWTGITDTQYF. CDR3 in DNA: TGTGCCAGCTCACCTTGGACAGGGATCACAGATACGCAGTATTTT.

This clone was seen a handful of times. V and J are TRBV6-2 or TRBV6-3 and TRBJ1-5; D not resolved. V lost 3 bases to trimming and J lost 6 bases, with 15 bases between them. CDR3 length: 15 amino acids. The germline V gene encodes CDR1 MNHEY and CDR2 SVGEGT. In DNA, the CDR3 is TGTGCCAGCAGTTATCTCTATTCTGTAGTTCAGCCCCAGCATTTT. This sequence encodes CASSYLYSVVQPQHF.

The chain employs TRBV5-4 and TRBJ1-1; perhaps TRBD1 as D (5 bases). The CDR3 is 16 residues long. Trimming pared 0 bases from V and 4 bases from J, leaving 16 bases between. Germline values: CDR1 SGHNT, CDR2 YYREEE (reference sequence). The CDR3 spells CASSLDMVGRGTEAFF. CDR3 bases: TGTGCCAGCAGCTTGGACATGGTTGGGAGGGGCACTGAAGCTTTCTTT.

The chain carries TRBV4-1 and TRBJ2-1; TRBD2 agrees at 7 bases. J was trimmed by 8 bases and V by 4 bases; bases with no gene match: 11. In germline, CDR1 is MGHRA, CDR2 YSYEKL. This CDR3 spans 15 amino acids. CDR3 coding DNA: TGCGCCAGCAGCCGGGGTGGGGGGGAGATATATGAGCAGTTCTTC. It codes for CASSRGGGEIYEQFF.

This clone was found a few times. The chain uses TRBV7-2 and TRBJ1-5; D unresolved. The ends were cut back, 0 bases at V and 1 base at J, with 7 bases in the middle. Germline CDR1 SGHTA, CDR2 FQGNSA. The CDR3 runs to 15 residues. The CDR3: CASSLAAGSNQPQHF. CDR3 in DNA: TGTGCCAGCAGCTTAGCTGCAGGAAGCAATCAGCCCCAGCATTTT.

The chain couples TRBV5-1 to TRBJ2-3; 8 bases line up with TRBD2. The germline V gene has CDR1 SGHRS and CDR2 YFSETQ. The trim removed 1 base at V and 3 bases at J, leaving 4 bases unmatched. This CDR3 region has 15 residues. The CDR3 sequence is CASSLIAGSTDTQYF. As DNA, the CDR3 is TGCGCCAGCAGCTTGATAGCGGGGTCAACAGATACGCAGTATTTT.

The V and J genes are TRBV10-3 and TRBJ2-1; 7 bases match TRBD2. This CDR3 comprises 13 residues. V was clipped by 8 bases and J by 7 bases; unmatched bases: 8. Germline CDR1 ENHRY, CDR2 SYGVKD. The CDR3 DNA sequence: TGTGCCATCGGCGGACTAGAAAGAAATGAGCAGTTCTTC. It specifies CAIGGLERNEQFF.

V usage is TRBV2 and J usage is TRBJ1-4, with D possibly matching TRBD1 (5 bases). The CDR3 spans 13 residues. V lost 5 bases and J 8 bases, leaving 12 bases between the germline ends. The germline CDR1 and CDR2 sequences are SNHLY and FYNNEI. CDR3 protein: CASSSREVEKLFF. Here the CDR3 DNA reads TGTGCCAGCAGTAGCAGGGAGGTAGAAAAACTGTTTTTT. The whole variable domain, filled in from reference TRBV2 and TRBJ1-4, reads EPEVTQTPSHQVTQMGQEVILRCVPISNHLYFYWYRQILGQKVEFLVSFYNNEISEKSEIFDDQFSVERPDGSNFTLKIRSTKLEDSAMYFCASSSREVEKLFFGSGTQLSVL.

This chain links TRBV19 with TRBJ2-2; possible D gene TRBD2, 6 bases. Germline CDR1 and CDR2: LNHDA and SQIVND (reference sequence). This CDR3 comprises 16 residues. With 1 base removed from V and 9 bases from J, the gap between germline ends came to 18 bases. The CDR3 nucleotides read TGTGCCAGTAGTATAGCCCCTGCGGGGAATTCGCGGGAGCTGTTTTTT. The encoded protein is CASSIAPAGNSRELFF.

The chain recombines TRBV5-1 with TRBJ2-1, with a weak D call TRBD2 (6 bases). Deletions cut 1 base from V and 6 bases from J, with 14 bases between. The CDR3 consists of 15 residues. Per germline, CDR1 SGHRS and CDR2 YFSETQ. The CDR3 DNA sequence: TGCGCCAGCAGCTTGAGTAGCGGTAGGGGCAATGAGCAGTTCTTC. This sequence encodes CASSLSSGRGNEQFF.

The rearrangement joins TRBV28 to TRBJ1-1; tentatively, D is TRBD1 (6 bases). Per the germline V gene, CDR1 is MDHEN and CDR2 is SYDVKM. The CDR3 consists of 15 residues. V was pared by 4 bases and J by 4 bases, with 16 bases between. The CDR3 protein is CASSSETRGGTEAFF. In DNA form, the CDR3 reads TGTGCCAGCAGTTCGGAGACCAGGGGTGGCACTGAAGCTTTCTTT.

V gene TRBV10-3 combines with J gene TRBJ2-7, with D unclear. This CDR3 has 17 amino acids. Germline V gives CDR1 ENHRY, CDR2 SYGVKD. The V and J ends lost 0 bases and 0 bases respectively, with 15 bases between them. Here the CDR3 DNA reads TGTGCCATCAGTGAGTCCCCGGGTGCATCGAGCTCCTACGAGCAGTACTTC. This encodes CAISESPGASSSYEQYF.

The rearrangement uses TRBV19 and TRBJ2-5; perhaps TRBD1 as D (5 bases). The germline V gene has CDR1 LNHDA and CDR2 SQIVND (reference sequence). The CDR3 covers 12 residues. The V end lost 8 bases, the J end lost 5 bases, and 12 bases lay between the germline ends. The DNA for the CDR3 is TGTGCCAGTTCGACGAACAGGGAGACCCAGTACTTC. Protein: CASSTNRETQYF.

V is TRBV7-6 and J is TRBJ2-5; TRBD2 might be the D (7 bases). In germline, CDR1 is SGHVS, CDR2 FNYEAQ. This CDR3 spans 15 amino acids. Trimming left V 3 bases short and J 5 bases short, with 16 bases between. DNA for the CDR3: TGTGCCAGCAGCTTGGGGCGGGGGCGCGGGGAGACCCAGTACTTC. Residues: CASSLGRGRGETQYF.

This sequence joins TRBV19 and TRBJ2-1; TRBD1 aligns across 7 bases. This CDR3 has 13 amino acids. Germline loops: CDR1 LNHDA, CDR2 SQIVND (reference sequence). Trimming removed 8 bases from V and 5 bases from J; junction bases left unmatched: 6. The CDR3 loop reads CASGATGNNEQFF. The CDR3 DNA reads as TGTGCCAGTGGGGCGACAGGGAACAATGAGCAGTTCTTC.

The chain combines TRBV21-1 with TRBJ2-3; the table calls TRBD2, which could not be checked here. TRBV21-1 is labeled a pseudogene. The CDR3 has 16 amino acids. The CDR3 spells CASVVRGLAGTDTQYF. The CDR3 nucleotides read TGTGCCAGCGTTGTCCGAGGACTAGCGGGCACAGATACGCAGTATTTT.

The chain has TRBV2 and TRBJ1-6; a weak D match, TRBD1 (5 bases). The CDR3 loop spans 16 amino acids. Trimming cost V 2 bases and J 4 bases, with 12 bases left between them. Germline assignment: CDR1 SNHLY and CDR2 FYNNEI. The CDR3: CASSELQGLYNSPLHF. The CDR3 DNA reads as TGTGCCAGCAGTGAACTGCAGGGCCTATATAATTCACCCCTCCACTTT.

The CDR3 nucleotides read TGTGCCAGCCACGGGACGGGCGGGACCTACGAGCAGTACTTC. This translates into CASHGTGGTYEQYF. The chain is built from TRBV28 and TRBJ2-7, with D maybe TRBD2 (6 bases). The V end lost 8 bases, the J end lost 2 bases, and 16 bases lay between the germline ends. CDR1 and CDR2 from the germline V gene are MDHEN and SYDVKM. CDR3 length: 14 amino acids.